This paragraph reports one T cell receptor beta chain. Its matching antigen is unknown. The data originate from a study of STAT3 mutations in large granular lymphocyte leukemia. The CDR3 spans 14 residues. CDR1 and CDR2 (germline): MNHEY, SMNVEV (reference sequence). V dropped 3 bases and J dropped 1 base, with 9 bases sitting between them. Libraries were prepared by immunoSEQ multiplex PCR; TCRdb keeps only in-frame clonotypes and omits some of them. The data contain about 10,000 clones, roughly 85% of them seen just once; the ten biggest clones take up 25% to 35%. General study results and limits: Every T-cell large granular lymphocyte leukemia patient had at least one immunodominant TCR beta clonotype.

The source material was peripheral blood mononuclear cells. The source is a man aged 55 to 70 with T-cell large granular lymphocyte leukemia. Some clones in this sample may be carry-over from other donors' samples. V usage is TRBV27 and J usage is TRBJ1-1; TRBD1 is a possible D gene (5 bases). CDR3 region: CASSFWGENTEAFF. In DNA form, the CDR3 reads TGTGCCAGCAGTTTCTGGGGGGAGAACACTGAAGCTTTCTTT.